This TCR beta chain was observed in a study of blood T cell repertoires in COVID-19. Study-level background: The cDNA or gDNA used as material had been derived from T cells, B-cell-depleted T cells, or PBMCs.

Clones were read by immunoSEQ multiplex PCR, and TCRdb kept only the in-frame ones, dropping some. The table includes a few hundred thousand clones, just under 85% detected once. The V and J ends lost 1 base and 4 bases respectively, with 11 bases between them. From germline, CDR1 is SGHAT and CDR2 FQNNGV. The length of the CDR3 is 15 residues. The cohort comprised adults aged roughly 18 to 95 years residing in under 30 US areas. Clinical histories supplied by participants themselves formed the basis of cohort assignment. The sample comprised PBMCs or T cells enriched from blood (not recorded which). The TCR comes from a woman aged 40 to 50 with acute COVID-19. The chain has TRBV11-2 and TRBJ1-3; D not resolved. The CDR3 protein is CASSLGWAQGNTIYF. Here the CDR3 DNA reads TGTGCCAGCAGCTTAGGTTGGGCGCAAGGAAACACCATATATTTT.